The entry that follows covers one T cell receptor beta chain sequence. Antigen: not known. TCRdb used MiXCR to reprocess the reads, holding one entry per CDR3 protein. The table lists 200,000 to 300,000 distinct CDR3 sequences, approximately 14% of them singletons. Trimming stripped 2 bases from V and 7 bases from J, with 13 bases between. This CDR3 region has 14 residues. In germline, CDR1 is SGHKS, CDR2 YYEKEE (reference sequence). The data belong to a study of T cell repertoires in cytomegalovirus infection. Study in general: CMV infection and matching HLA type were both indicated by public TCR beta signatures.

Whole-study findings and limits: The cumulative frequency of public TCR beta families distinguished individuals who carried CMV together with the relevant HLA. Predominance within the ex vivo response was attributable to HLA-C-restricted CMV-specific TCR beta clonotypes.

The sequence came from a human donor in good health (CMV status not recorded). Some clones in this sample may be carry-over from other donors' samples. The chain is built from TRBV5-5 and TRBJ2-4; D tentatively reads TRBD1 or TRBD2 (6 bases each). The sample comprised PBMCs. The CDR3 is CASSLGGTLNIQYF. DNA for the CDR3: TGTGCCAGCAGCTTAGGGGGGACCCTTAACATTCAGTACTTC.